This T cell receptor (beta chain) appears in the sequencing data of a study of CD8 T cells in Susac syndrome. RNA, at about 0.5 to 1 ug, was reverse transcribed with random hexamers. TCRdb itself ran the immunoSEQ multiplex PCR reads through MiXCR, one entry per CDR3 protein. This repertoire shows approximately 54,000 distinct CDR3 sequences, roughly 94% found once; its top ten account for 0.75%. The germline CDR1 and CDR2 sequences are KGHSH and LQKENI. The CDR3 extends over 14 amino acids. Trimming cost V 0 bases and J 1 base, with 6 bases left between them. The sample comprised CD8+ T cells from PBMCs. V usage is TRBV18 and J usage is TRBJ1-1, with D unclear. This TCR was recovered from a human donor with Susac syndrome. This chain's CDR3 is CASSPPGPNTEAFF. The CDR3 coding sequence is TGTGCCAGCTCACCACCCGGGCCGAACACTGAAGCTTTCTTT.